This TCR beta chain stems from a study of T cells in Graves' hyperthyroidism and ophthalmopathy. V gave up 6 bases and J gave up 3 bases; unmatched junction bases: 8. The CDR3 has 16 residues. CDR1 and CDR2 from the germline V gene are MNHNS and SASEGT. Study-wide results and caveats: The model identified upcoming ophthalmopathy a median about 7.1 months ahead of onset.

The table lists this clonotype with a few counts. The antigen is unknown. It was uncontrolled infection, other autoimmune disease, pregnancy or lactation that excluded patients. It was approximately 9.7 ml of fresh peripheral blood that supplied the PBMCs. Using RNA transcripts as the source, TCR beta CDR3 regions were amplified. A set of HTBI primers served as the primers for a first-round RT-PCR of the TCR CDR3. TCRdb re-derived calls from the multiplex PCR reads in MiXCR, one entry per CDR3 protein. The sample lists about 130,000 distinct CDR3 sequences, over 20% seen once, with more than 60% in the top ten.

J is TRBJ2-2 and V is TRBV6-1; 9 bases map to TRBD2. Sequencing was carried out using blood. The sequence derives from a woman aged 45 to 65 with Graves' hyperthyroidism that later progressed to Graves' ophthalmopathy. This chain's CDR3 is CASRQTSGGHTGELFF. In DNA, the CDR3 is TGTGCCAGCAGGCAGACTAGCGGAGGGCACACCGGGGAGCTGTTTTTT.